This is a list of T cell receptor beta chains from one sample in a study of T cell changes during pregnancy in multiple sclerosis. Using immunoSEQ multiplex PCR, the repertoire was profiled, and TCRdb retains in-frame clones only, with some absent. The sample shows 35,000 to 50,000 clones, nearly 90% of them seen only once. The material was CD4+ T cells from peripheral blood mononuclear cells, obtained after pregnancy. Receptor source: a female donor with multiple sclerosis, enrolled in a pregnancy study. Both conserved end residues are part of each CDR3. The D gene is left open where the match is weak. Clone size is stated in some rows and not others, as once, few, many or a class when expanded.

clone_size | j_call | v_call | d_call | cdr3_nt | cdr3_aa
NA | TRBJ1-4 | TRBV7-2 | NA | TGTGCCAGCAGCTTAGTGTCCACGGCGGAAGAAAAACTGTTTTTT | CASSLVSTAEEKLFF
NA | TRBJ2-3 | TRBV19 | TRBD2 | TGTGCCAGTAGTATAGGACTAGCGGGGATCTCAGATACGCAGTATTTT | CASSIGLAGISDTQYF
few | TRBJ1-4 | TRBV4-3 | NA | TGCGCCAGCAGCCAAGACAGACAACCTAATGAAAAACTGTTTTTT | CASSQDRQPNEKLFF
NA | TRBJ1-2 | TRBV18 | NA | TGTGCCAGCTCACCACTTGCGTCCCCCACTGGTGGCTACACCTTC | CASSPLASPTGGYTF
NA | TRBJ1-3 | TRBV4-3 | NA | TGCGCCAGCAGCCAAGATCTACACAGCTACTCTGGAAACACCATATATTTT | CASSQDLHSYSGNTIYF
NA | TRBJ2-5 | TRBV5-1 | NA | TGCGCCAGCAGCACCGGCGGGTGGGTGGGGGAGACCCAGTACTTC | CASSTGGWVGETQYF
NA | TRBJ2-1 | TRBV19 | TRBD1 | TGTGCCAGTAGGCCGACAGGGGCCCCCCGCAATGAGCAGTTCTTC | CASRPTGAPRNEQFF
once | TRBJ1-2 | TRBV2 | NA | TGTGCCAGCAGTTCGGGGAACTATGGCTACACCTTC | CASSSGNYGYTF
NA | TRBJ2-7 | TRBV4-2 | NA | TGTGCCAGCAGCCAAGGAACACAGGGATTTTACGAGCAGTACTTC | CASSQGTQGFYEQYF
NA | TRBJ1-4 | TRBV5-6 | NA | TGTGCCAGCAGCTTTTTCGGGGGAACTAATGAAAAACTGTTTTTT | CASSFFGGTNEKLFF
NA | TRBJ2-5 | TRBV19 | NA | TGTGCCAGTAGTCCCAGGGGTCAAGAGACCCAGTACTTC | CASSPRGQETQYF
NA | TRBJ1-5 | TRBV10-3 | TRBD1 | TGTGCCACTACCGGACAGGTCAATCAGCCCCAGCATTTT | CATTGQVNQPQHF
once | TRBJ1-2 | TRBV7-2 | NA | TGTGCCAGCAGCTTATCAGGGGACCTAAACTATGGCTACACCTTC | CASSLSGDLNYGYTF
NA | TRBJ2-1 | TRBV6-5 | TRBD2 | TGTGCCAGCTGGACCCTAGCGGGGGGGGGCAATGAGCAGTTCTTC | CASWTLAGGGNEQFF
NA | TRBJ1-2 | TRBV6-5 | NA | TGTGCCAGCAGTTTAGACAGCTATGGCTACACCTTC | CASSLDSYGYTF
few | TRBJ1-6 | TRBV7-3 | NA | TGTGCCAGCAGCTTACAAGGGGGGGATAATTCACCCCTCCACTTT | CASSLQGGDNSPLHF
NA | TRBJ1-1 | TRBV6-5 | NA | TGTGCCAGCAGTCGAACGCAGGGTTTCAATACTGAAGCTTTCTTT | CASSRTQGFNTEAFF
NA | TRBJ1-2 | TRBV6-5 | TRBD1 | TGTGCCAGCAGTGACAGGGCAGCTAACTATGGCTACACCTTC | CASSDRAANYGYTF
NA | TRBJ1-5 | TRBV19 | NA | TGTGCCAGTAGTGGAGTCAGGGCTGGCAATCAGCCCCAGCATTTT | CASSGVRAGNQPQHF
NA | TRBJ1-5 | TRBV18 | TRBD1 | TGTGCCAGCTCACCAAGGGGACAGGGGGCAGGGCAGCCCCAGCATTTT | CASSPRGQGAGQPQHF
NA | TRBJ2-7 | TRBV7-5 | NA | TGTGCCAGAAGCCCTGATGGTGGGGGGACCTACGAGCAGTACTTC | CARSPDGGGTYEQYF
NA | TRBJ2-7 | TRBV2 | TRBD1 | TGTGCCAGCAGCCGGGACAGGGGTCACTACGAGCAGTACTTC | CASSRDRGHYEQYF
NA | TRBJ2-2 | TRBV4-3 | NA | TGCGCCAGCAGCCAATCCCAGAACACCGGGGAGCTGTTTTTT | CASSQSQNTGELFF
NA | TRBJ2-1 | TRBV19 | TRBD2 | TGTGCCAGTAGCCATCCGGGACTAGCGGTAGACAATGAGCAGTTCTTC | CASSHPGLAVDNEQFF
NA | TRBJ1-1 | TRBV15 | NA | TGTGCCACCAGGGAGGGATTGTCTGGAGGCACTGAAGCTTTCTTT | CATREGLSGGTEAFF
NA | TRBJ2-1 | TRBV29-1 | NA | TGCAGCGTTGTTAAAAGGGGGGGCAGCGCTTCACCCTACAATGAGCAGTTCTTC | CSVVKRGGSASPYNEQFF
NA | TRBJ1-2 | TRBV28 | NA | TGTGCCAGCAGTTTGTTGGCCTGGGAGGGCTACACCTTC | CASSLLAWEGYTF
NA | TRBJ2-1 | TRBV4-1 | TRBD2 | TGCGCCAGCAGCCAATTTGCGGGGGGGCCGCTAAATGAGCAGTTCTTC | CASSQFAGGPLNEQFF
NA | TRBJ2-7 | TRBV7-2 | NA | TGTGCCAGCAGTTTGAGGCGTGGCTCCGAGCAGTACTTC | CASSLRRGSEQYF
NA | TRBJ2-7 | TRBV10-3 | NA | TGTGCCATCAGTGAATTTTCGGCGAGCGTCGAGCAGTACTTC | CAISEFSASVEQYF
NA | TRBJ1-6 | TRBV28 | TRBD1 | TGTGCCAGCAACGAACAGGGGAGGATTTATTCACCCCTCCACTTT | CASNEQGRIYSPLHF
NA | TRBJ1-6 | TRBV5-4 | TRBD1 | TGTGCCAGCAGGGTTACAGGGGGTGGATCACCCCTCCACTTT | CASRVTGGGSPLHF
NA | TRBJ1-1 | TRBV5-4 | NA | TGTGCCAGCAAGGCGGAACTCAGGAACACTGAAGCTTTCTTT | CASKAELRNTEAFF
few | TRBJ1-1 | TRBV6-5 | NA | TGTGCCAGCAGTTACGAGCGGAAAGCTTTCTTT | CASSYERKAFF
NA | TRBJ2-1 | TRBV6-6 | TRBD1 | TGTGCCAGCAGTTACCCCGGACAGGTCAATGAGCAGTTCTTC | CASSYPGQVNEQFF
NA | TRBJ1-1 | TRBV7-3 | TRBD1 | TGTGCCAGCAGCTTCCAGGGGGACACTGAAGCTTTCTTT | CASSFQGDTEAFF
NA | TRBJ1-2 | TRBV19 | NA | TGTGCCAGTAGGGATGACAGGTCAGCTAACTATGGCTACACCTTC | CASRDDRSANYGYTF
few | TRBJ1-2 | TRBV6-1 | NA | TGTGCCAGCTGTGACAGGCCCAGCTATGGCTACACCTTC | CASCDRPSYGYTF
NA | TRBJ2-3 | TRBV10-3 | NA | TGTGCCATCAGTGAGCCCCAGGATACGCAGTATTTT | CAISEPQDTQYF
NA | TRBJ1-2 | TRBV6-1 | NA | TGTGCCAGCAGTGAAGACAGGGCAGGGTTAGGCTATGGCTACACCTTC | CASSEDRAGLGYGYTF
NA | TRBJ2-7 | TRBV28 | TRBD1 | TGTGCCAGCAGTTTATCTGGGACAGCTGTGCAGTACTTC | CASSLSGTAVQYF
NA | TRBJ1-2 | TRBV10-3 | TRBD1 | TGTGCCATCACGGCTGGGCTGGGGACAGCTAACTATGGCTACACCTTC | CAITAGLGTANYGYTF